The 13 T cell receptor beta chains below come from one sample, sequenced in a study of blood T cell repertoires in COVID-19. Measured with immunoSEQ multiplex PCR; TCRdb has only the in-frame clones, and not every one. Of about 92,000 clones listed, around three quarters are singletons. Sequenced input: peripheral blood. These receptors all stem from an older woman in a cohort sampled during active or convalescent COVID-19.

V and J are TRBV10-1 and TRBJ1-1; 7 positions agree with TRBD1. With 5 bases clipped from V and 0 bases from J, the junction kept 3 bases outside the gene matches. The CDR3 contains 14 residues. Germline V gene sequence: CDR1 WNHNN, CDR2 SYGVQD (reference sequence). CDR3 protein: CASSLGQLNTEAFF. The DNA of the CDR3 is TGCGCCAGCAGTTTGGGACAGCTGAACACTGAAGCTTTCTTT.

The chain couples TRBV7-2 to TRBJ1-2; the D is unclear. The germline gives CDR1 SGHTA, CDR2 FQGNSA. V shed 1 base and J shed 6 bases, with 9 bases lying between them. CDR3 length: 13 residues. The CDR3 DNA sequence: TGTGCCAGCAGCTTAGTGGGAGGTGATGGCTACACCTTC. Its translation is CASSLVGGDGYTF.

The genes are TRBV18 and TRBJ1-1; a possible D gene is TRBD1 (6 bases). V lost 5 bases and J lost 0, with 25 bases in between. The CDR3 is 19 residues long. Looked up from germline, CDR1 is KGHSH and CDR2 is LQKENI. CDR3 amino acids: CASSSIQITGYWVNTEAFF. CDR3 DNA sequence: TGTGCCAGCTCATCTATTCAGATTACAGGGTATTGGGTGAACACTGAAGCTTTCTTT.

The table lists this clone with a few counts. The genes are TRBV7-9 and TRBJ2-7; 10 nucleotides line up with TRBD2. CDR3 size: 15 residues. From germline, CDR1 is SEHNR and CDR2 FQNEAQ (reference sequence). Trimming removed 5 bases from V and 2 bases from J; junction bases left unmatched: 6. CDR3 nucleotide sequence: TGTGCCAGCAGCGCGCAAGCGGGGGGGCCCTACGAGCAGTACTTC. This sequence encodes CASSAQAGGPYEQYF.

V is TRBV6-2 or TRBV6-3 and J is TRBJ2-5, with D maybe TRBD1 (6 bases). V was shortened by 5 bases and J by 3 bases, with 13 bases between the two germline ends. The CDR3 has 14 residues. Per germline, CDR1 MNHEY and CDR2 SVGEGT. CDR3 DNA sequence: TGTGCCAGCAGTCAGGCGCAGGGGAAAGAGACCCAGTACTTC. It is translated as CASSQAQGKETQYF.

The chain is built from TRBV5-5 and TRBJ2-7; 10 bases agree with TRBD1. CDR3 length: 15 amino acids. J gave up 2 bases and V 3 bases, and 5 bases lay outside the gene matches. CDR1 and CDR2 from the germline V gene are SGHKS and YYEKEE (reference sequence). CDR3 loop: CASSSAGTGAYEQYF. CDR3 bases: TGTGCCAGCAGCTCAGCCGGGACAGGGGCCTACGAGCAGTACTTC.

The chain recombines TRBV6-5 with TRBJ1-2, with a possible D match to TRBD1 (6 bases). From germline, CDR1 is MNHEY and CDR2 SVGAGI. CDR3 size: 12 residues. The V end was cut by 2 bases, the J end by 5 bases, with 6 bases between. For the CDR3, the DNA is TGTGCCAGCAGTTACGGACAGTATGGCTACACCTTC. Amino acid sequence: CASSYGQYGYTF.

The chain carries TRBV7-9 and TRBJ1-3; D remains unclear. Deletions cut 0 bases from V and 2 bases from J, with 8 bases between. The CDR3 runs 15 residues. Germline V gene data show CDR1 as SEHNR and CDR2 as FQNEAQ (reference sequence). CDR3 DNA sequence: TGTGCCAGCAGCTTAGCTCGCTCTACTGGAAACACCATATATTTT. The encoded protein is CASSLARSTGNTIYF. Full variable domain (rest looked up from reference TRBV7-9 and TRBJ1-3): DTGVSQNPRHKITKRGQNVTFRCDPISEHNRLYWYRQTLGQGPEFLTYFQNEAQLEKSRLLSDRFSAERPKGSFSTLEIQRTEQGDSAMYLCASSLARSTGNTIYFGEGSWLTVV.

Here the CDR3 DNA reads TGTGCCAGCAGTGAACAGGGGTGGAACACCGGGGAGCTGTTTTTT. Protein product: CASSEQGWNTGELFF. The V call is TRBV2, the J call TRBJ2-2, with D possibly being TRBD1 (6 bases). Germline V gene lookup returns CDR1 SNHLY and CDR2 FYNNEI. V was trimmed by 2 bases and J by 1 base, leaving 8 bases between them. The CDR3 has 15 amino acids.

CDR3 sequence (DNA): TGTGCCAGCAGGAAAAGATGGGGGCTGAACCAAGAGACCCAGTACTTC. Protein product: CASRKRWGLNQETQYF. The genes are TRBV21-1 and TRBJ2-5; TRBD1, the table's D call, lacks a check against the DNA. TRBV21-1 corresponds to a pseudogene. This CDR3 has 16 amino acids.

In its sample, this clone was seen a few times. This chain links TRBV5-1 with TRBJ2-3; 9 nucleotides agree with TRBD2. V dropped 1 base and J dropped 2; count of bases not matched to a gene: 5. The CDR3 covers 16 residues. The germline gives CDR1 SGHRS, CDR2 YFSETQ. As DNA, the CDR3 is TGCGCCAGCAGCTTGTTGGCTAGCGGGGTCACAGATACGCAGTATTTT. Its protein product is CASSLLASGVTDTQYF. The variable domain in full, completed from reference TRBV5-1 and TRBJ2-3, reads KAGVTQTPRYLIKTRGQQVTLSCSPISGHRSVSWYQQTPGQGLQFLFEYFSETQRNKGNFPGRFSGRQFSNSRSEMNVSTLELGDSALYLCASSLLASGVTDTQYFGPGTRLTVL.

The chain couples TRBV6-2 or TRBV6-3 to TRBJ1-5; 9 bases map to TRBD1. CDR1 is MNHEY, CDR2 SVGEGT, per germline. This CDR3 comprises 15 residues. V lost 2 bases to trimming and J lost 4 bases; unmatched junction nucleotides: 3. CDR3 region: CASSYTGTGNQPQHF. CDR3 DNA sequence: TGTGCCAGCAGTTACACCGGGACAGGGAATCAGCCCCAGCATTTT.

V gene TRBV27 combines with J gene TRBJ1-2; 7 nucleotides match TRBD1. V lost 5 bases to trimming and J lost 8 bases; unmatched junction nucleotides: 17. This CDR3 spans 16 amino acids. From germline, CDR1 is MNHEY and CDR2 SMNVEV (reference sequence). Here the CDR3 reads CASSMALGQTNRGYTF. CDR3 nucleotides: TGTGCCAGCAGTATGGCCCTGGGACAGACGAATCGGGGCTACACCTTC.